The 27 T cell receptor beta chains reported below all come from one sample, sequenced in a study of blood T cell repertoires in COVID-19 (dated by TCRdb to 2020 to 2021). The library was built by means of the immunoSEQ multiplex PCR assay. TCRdb mirrors the immuneACCESS table, restricted to in-frame sequences. Some clones are absent from its copies; in checked studies, under half trace to an unresolved V gene, and the reason for the others is unknown. This sample holds about 170,000 clones; 70% to 90% were observed only once. The top ten constitute approximately 2.6% of the sample. The specimen sequenced was peripheral blood. These receptors were taken from a woman of 80 years or more with COVID-19, enrolled during active disease.

Worth noting for this clone: One end of the junction varies from germline; a read error may be responsible. The V gene is TRBV13, the J gene TRBJ2-3, with 8 bases identical to TRBD2. The CDR3 loop spans 12 amino acids. Germline-derived CDR1 and CDR2 are PRHDT and FYEKMQ (reference sequence). The CDR3 DNA sequence: TGTGCCAGCAGTGTGGGTGGCGGGGGGCCAGTTTTT. The encoded protein is CASSVGGGGPVF.

This clone occurred a few times. V gene TRBV18 combines with J gene TRBJ1-5; 8 bases line up with TRBD1. The CDR3 contains 13 residues. J gave up 5 bases and V 4 bases, and 1 base lay outside the gene matches. Germline assignment: CDR1 KGHSH and CDR2 LQKENI. This chain's CDR3 is CASSQDRDQPQHF. In DNA, the CDR3 is TGTGCCAGCTCACAGGACAGGGATCAGCCCCAGCATTTT.

This chain joins TRBV5-4 and TRBJ2-1, with 7 bases aligning to TRBD1. The CDR3 sequence is 16 residues long. Germline-derived CDR1 and CDR2 are SGHNT and YYREEE (reference sequence). J was trimmed by 7 bases and V by 4 bases; bases with no gene match: 14. CDR3 nucleotides: TGTGCCAGCAGCCGGGAACCGGCAGGGGGTGGGAATGAGCAGTTCTTC. It codes for CASSREPAGGGNEQFF.

The rearrangement uses TRBV7-9 and TRBJ2-1; 9 bases agree with TRBD1. CDR1 is SEHNR, CDR2 FQNEAQ, per germline (reference sequence). The CDR3 is 18 amino acids. The ends lost 2 bases at V and 1 base at J; junction bases unmatched: 9. The CDR3 DNA follows: TGTGCCAGCAGCTTAATAGGGACCGGGACAGGGTCCTACAATGAGCAGTTCTTC. Translated, it gives CASSLIGTGTGSYNEQFF.

The chain is built from TRBV3-1 (or the pseudogene TRBV3-2) and TRBJ2-2; D is ambiguous. The germline CDR1 and CDR2 sequences are LGHDT and YNNKEL (reference sequence). This CDR3 has 16 residues. Between the trimmed V and J ends, which lost 2 bases and 2 bases, there was a span of 12 bases. CDR3 nucleotide sequence: TGTGCCAGCAGCCAACTAGTCTTCGGTAACACCGGGGAGCTGTTTTTT. Translation: CASSQLVFGNTGELFF.

V is TRBV28 and J is TRBJ1-2; 7 nucleotides line up with TRBD1. Germline CDR1 and CDR2: MDHEN and SYDVKM. V dropped 3 bases and J dropped 6; count of bases not matched to a gene: 1. This CDR3 region has 12 residues. The CDR3 DNA sequence: TGTGCCAGCAGTTTTAGGGGGCATGGCTACACCTTC. This gives the protein CASSFRGHGYTF.

The rearrangement links TRBV5-1 to TRBJ1-6; 9 bases line up with TRBD1. The V gene end was trimmed by 4 bases and the J gene end by 10 bases; junction bases not matched to a gene: 6. Germline V lookup: CDR1 SGHRS, CDR2 YFSETQ. There are 14 residues in the CDR3. The CDR3: CASSPQGAGSPLHF. DNA of the CDR3: TGCGCCAGCAGCCCACAGGGGGCCGGGTCACCCCTCCACTTT.

The chain has TRBV18 and TRBJ2-7; TRBD1 matches at 10 bases. The trim removed 6 bases at V and 0 bases at J, leaving 5 bases unmatched. Germline loops: CDR1 KGHSH, CDR2 LQKENI. This CDR3 is built from 15 residues. This CDR3 reads CASSRQGASSYEQYF. The CDR3, as DNA: TGTGCCAGCTCCCGACAGGGGGCTAGCTCCTACGAGCAGTACTTC.

This sequence joins TRBV27 and TRBJ2-1; TRBD1 is a possible D gene (6 bases). Germline CDR1 MNHEY, CDR2 SMNVEV (reference sequence). V lost 6 bases and J lost 4, with 16 bases in between. The CDR3 sequence is 15 residues long. The CDR3 spells CASRLVIDRYNEQFF. CDR3 DNA sequence: TGTGCCAGCAGATTAGTTATCGACAGGTACAATGAGCAGTTCTTC.

The chain is built from TRBV7-6 and TRBJ1-2, with TRBD1 matching over 7 bases. Germline values: CDR1 SGHVS, CDR2 FNYEAQ. Trimming cost V 4 bases and J 5 bases; bases outside gene matches: 7. CDR3 length: 14 residues. For the CDR3, the DNA is TGTGCCAGCAGCTCCCTGCGACAGGGTTATGGCTACACCTTC. It yields the protein CASSSLRQGYGYTF.

Of note for this clone: The junction departs from germline at one end; a sequencing error may be responsible. The chain has TRBV2 and TRBJ1-1, with 9 bases fitting TRBD1. Per germline, CDR1 SNHLY and CDR2 FYNNEI. The CDR3 length is 17 residues. CDR3 sequence reads: CASSEALVGQGNPEAFF. CDR3 nucleotides: TGTGCCAGCAGTGAAGCGCTGGTAGGACAGGGGAACCCTGAAGCTTTCTTT.

The chain couples TRBV4-2 to TRBJ2-5; the match to TRBD2 covers 8 bases. CDR1 is LGHNA and CDR2 is YNFKEQ in the germline V gene. The CDR3 consists of 20 residues. After removal of 0 bases from V and 6 bases from J, the junction contained 21 bases not matched to a gene. The CDR3 loop is CASSQDNRWTSSFLSKTQYF. CDR3 nucleotide sequence: TGTGCCAGCAGCCAAGATAATCGTTGGACTAGCTCTTTTTTATCAAAGACCCAGTACTTC.

The CDR3, as DNA: TGCAGCGTTGAAGGGGACAGGGACAGGACCCAGTACTTC. Translation: CSVEGDRDRTQYF. The chain uses TRBV29-1 and TRBJ2-5, with TRBD1 identical over 9 bases. The CDR3 covers 13 residues. Unmatched junction bases numbered 4, after V lost 1 base and J lost 7 bases. Germline CDR1 is SQVTM and CDR2 is ANQGSEA.

This clone occurred a few times. The rearrangement links TRBV4-1 to TRBJ1-2; 10 nucleotides line up with TRBD1. In germline, CDR1 is MGHRA, CDR2 YSYEKL. J was trimmed by 4 bases and V by 6 bases; bases with no gene match: 8. The CDR3 loop spans 15 amino acids. Written as DNA, the CDR3 is TGCGCCAGCAGGTATTGGGACAGGGGATCCTATGGCTACACCTTC. It translates to CASRYWDRGSYGYTF.

The V gene is TRBV4-3, the J gene TRBJ2-5; possibly TRBD1 for D (5 bases). The V gene lost 0 bases and the J gene lost 7 bases, with 12 bases spanning the gap. CDR3 size: 14 residues. Germline V lookup: CDR1 LGHNA, CDR2 YSLEER. The CDR3 reads CASSQDSLQGTQYF. The CDR3 DNA reads as TGCGCCAGCAGCCAAGATAGCTTGCAGGGGACCCAGTACTTC.

The J gene is TRBJ1-2, the V gene TRBV30; TRBD1 might be the D (5 bases). The V end was cut by 0 bases, the J end by 8 bases, with 19 bases between. This CDR3 spans 15 amino acids. Germline CDR1 reads GTSNPN; CDR2 reads SVGIG (reference sequence). CDR3 coding DNA: TGTGCCTGGAGTGTGGAATGGGGCCGAGGCAAAGGCTACACCTTC. This codes for CAWSVEWGRGKGYTF.

The J gene is TRBJ1-2, the V gene TRBV10-3; the match to TRBD1 covers 7 bases. Germline V gene data show CDR1 as ENHRY and CDR2 as SYGVKD. There are 17 residues in the CDR3. With V trimmed by 0 bases and J by 2 bases, 9 bases remained unmatched. CDR3 DNA: TGTGCCATCAGTGAGTCGCGCTGGGGACAGCAAAACTATGGCTACACCTTC. Translated: CAISESRWGQQNYGYTF.

V gene TRBV15 combines with J gene TRBJ2-1, with a tentative D call TRBD2 (5 bases). The ends were cut back, 0 bases at V and 0 bases at J, with 15 bases in the middle. The CDR3 sequence is 18 residues long. Germline V CDR1 and CDR2: LNHNV, YYDKDF (reference sequence). CDR3 region: CATSRERLTQYSYNEQFF. The CDR3 coding sequence is TGTGCCACCAGCAGAGAGCGACTAACCCAATACTCCTACAATGAGCAGTTCTTC.

This clone has a handful of counts. The chain couples TRBV3-1 (or the pseudogene TRBV3-2) to TRBJ1-2; D is unclear. The CDR3 has 11 amino acids. CDR1 LGHDT and CDR2 YNNKEL come from the germline V gene (reference sequence). Trimming took 4 bases from V and 5 from J, leaving 5 bases between them. This CDR3 is CASSPGYGYTF. In nucleotides, the CDR3 is TGTGCCAGCAGCCCCGGGTATGGCTACACCTTC.

The chain links TRBV10-3 to TRBJ1-2, with 8 nucleotides matching TRBD1. V was pared by 10 bases and J by 6 bases, with 10 bases of the junction left unmatched. The CDR3 extends over 13 amino acids. The V gene's germline CDR1 is ENHRY and CDR2 SYGVKD. The CDR3 protein is CATDPGTGHGYTF. CDR3 sequence (DNA): TGTGCCACCGATCCCGGGACAGGTCATGGCTACACCTTC.

The chain uses TRBV11-2 and TRBJ2-2, with a weak D call TRBD2 (5 bases). V was cut by 5 bases and J by 4 bases, with 11 bases left in between. The CDR3 is 14 amino acids. CDR1 and CDR2 from the germline V gene are SGHAT and FQNNGV. CDR3 coding DNA: TGTGCCAGCAGCCCTAGGAGGAGCACCGGGGAGCTGTTTTTT. As protein: CASSPRRSTGELFF.

The chain recombines TRBV10-3 with TRBJ2-1; 9 bases agree with TRBD2. Germline values: CDR1 ENHRY, CDR2 SYGVKD. The CDR3 runs to 17 residues. Trimming at V came to 3 bases and at J to 0 bases, leaving 6 bases not matched to a gene. In DNA form, the CDR3 reads TGTGCCATCAGTGAAGGGAGAGCGGGAGGCTCCTACAATGAGCAGTTCTTC. This encodes CAISEGRAGGSYNEQFF.

This clone has just one count. The chain carries TRBV5-6 and TRBJ1-2; the D is unclear. The CDR3 consists of 13 residues. With 4 bases removed from V and 8 bases from J, the gap between germline ends came to 15 bases. Germline V gene data show CDR1 as SGHDT and CDR2 as YYEEEE. The DNA of the CDR3 is TGTGCCAGCAGCCCGGACTCGGTCGGGGGCTACACCTTC. Residues: CASSPDSVGGYTF.

This clone was detected only once. V and J are TRBV30 and TRBJ2-7; 11 nucleotides line up with TRBD2. The CDR3 sequence is 15 residues long. V shed 1 base, J shed 7 bases, and the junction held 9 bases outside the gene matches. The germline gives CDR1 GTSNPN, CDR2 SVGIG (reference sequence). CDR3 coding DNA: TGTGCCTGGAGTGGTCGTAGCGGGGGGGCCTCGGAGCAGTACTTC. Amino acids: CAWSGRSGGASEQYF. The complete variable domain, with remaining parts taken from reference TRBV30 and TRBJ2-7, reads SQTIHQWPATLVQPVGSPLSLECTVEGTSNPNLYWYRQAAGRGLQLLFYSVGIGQISSEVPQNLSASRPQDRQFILSSKKLLLSDSGFYLCAWSGRSGGASEQYFGPGTRLTVT.

This clone was counted a single time. The rearrangement links TRBV20-1 to TRBJ1-1; D is perhaps TRBD1 (5 bases). Looked up from germline, CDR1 is DFQATT and CDR2 is SNEGSKA (reference sequence). This CDR3 spans 12 amino acids. Trimming took off 3 bases at V and 8 bases at J, with 13 bases between the two ends. This CDR3 reads CSASSLQGEAFF. The DNA for the CDR3 is TGCAGTGCTAGTTCGTTGCAGGGAGAAGCTTTCTTT.

The gene calls are TRBV4-2 and TRBJ2-1; 12 positions agree with TRBD2. CDR3 length: 16 amino acids. The germline V gene has CDR1 LGHNA and CDR2 YNFKEQ. Trimming at V came to 1 base and at J to 6 bases, leaving 4 bases not matched to a gene. The CDR3 bases are TGTGCCAGCAGCCAAGCGACTAGCGGGAGAAGCAATGAGCAGTTCTTC. This gives the protein CASSQATSGRSNEQFF.

The chain links TRBV18 to TRBJ2-1; D possibly corresponds to TRBD2 (6 bases). The CDR3 consists of 15 residues. Deletions cut 5 bases from V and 2 bases from J, with 13 bases between. The V gene's germline CDR1 is KGHSH and CDR2 LQKENI. In DNA, the CDR3 is TGTGCCAGCTCAGCCTTCTCGGGGGCCTACAATGAGCAGTTCTTC. Protein product: CASSAFSGAYNEQFF.